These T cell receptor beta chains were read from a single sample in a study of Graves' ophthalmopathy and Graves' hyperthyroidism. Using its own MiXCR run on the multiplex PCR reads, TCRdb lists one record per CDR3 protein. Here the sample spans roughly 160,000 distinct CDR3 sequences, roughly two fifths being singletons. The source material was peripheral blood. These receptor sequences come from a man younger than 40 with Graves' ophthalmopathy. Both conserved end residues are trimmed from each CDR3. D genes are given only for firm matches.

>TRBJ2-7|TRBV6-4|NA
ASRGRGGSYEQY
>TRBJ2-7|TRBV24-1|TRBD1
ATSVDRAPYEQY
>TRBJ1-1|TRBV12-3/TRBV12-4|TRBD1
ASRGRTGANTEAF
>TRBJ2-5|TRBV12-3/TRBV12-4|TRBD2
ASSWTSGGKETQY
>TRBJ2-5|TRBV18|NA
ASSALASETQY
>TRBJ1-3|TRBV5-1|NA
ASREGTAGNTIY
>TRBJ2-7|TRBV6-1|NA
ASSEQPGAYEQY
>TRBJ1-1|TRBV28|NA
ASSLGPGQREGTEAF
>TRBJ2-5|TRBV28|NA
ASSFSYTETQY
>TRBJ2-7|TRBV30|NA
AWGRTVSYEQY
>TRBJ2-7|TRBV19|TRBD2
ASSQGLAGTSSYEQY